The present T cell receptor (beta chain) was sequenced within a study of regulatory T cells in long-lasting Graves disease. Time point given: newly diagnosed GD, antithyroid drugs for less than 3 months. RNA extracted from PBMCs served as the sequencing template. Note on this clonotype: Its antigen is not identified.

V was cut by 4 bases and J by 0 bases, with 6 bases left in between. The germline V gene encodes CDR1 SGHDN and CDR2 FVKESK. The CDR3 has 13 amino acids. HTBI primers from iRepertoire and Arm-PCR of CDR3 regions yielded the TCR beta libraries. One entry per CDR3 protein, called by TCRdb with MiXCR from the multiplex PCR reads. The top ten hold under 30% of the sample, which has about 440,000 distinct CDR3 sequences, around 17% seen once. General study points: Persistent Graves' disease cases displayed lower TCR diversity than newly diagnosed ones.

These data were also reused for a study on T cells in Graves' hyperthyroidism and ophthalmopathy. From that paper: Patients having uncontrolled infection, another autoimmune disease, pregnancy or lactation were not included. A set of HTBI primers served as the primers for a first-round RT-PCR of the TCR CDR3. Also found in blood were most expanded thyroid clonotypes above 0.001.

This sequence was found in a woman aged 18 to 35 with Graves disease. This specimen was peripheral blood mononuclear cells (PBMCs), taken at new diagnosis, from a patient treated with antithyroid drugs. This sequence joins TRBV14 and TRBJ1-1; D gene uncertain. The CDR3 region has the DNA TGTGCCAGCAGCCGGGAAGTGAACACTGAAGCTTTCTTT. Amino acids: CASSREVNTEAFF.